This TCR beta chain was sequenced for a study of blood T cell repertoires in COVID-19. TCRdb keeps only in-frame clones here, not all; method: immunoSEQ multiplex PCR. Here the sample spans about 420,000 clones, 70% to 90% being singletons. The specimen was peripheral blood. The TCR originated in a man between 18 and 35 years old with COVID-19, enrolled during active disease.

CDR3 nucleotides: TGTGCCAGCAGCTTAGTGGGAGGGAGGAGCACAGATACGCAGTATTTT. Protein: CASSLVGGRSTDTQYF. The chain has TRBV7-8 and TRBJ2-3; 7 bases map to TRBD2. The CDR3 is made up of 16 amino acids. Germline assignment: CDR1 SGHVS and CDR2 FQNEAQ. The J segment lost 0 bases and the V segment lost 1 base, leaving 4 bases of the junction unmatched.